One and the same sample provided the 7 T cell receptor beta chains below, sequenced in a study of blood T cell repertoires in COVID-19. Using immunoSEQ multiplex PCR, the repertoire was profiled, and TCRdb retains in-frame clones only, with some absent. The sample holds approximately 130,000 clones; roughly 86% are singletons and the top ten take roughly 13%. Material: peripheral blood. These receptors came from a human donor in a cohort sampled during active COVID-19.

The chain employs TRBV6-5 and TRBJ2-3; 7 nucleotides agree with TRBD2. The CDR3 contains 16 residues. Per germline, CDR1 MNHEY and CDR2 SVGAGI. V shed 2 bases, J shed 2 bases, and the junction held 7 bases outside the gene matches. CDR3 residues: CASSYGLAASTDTQYF. DNA for the CDR3: TGTGCCAGCAGTTACGGGCTAGCGGCCTCCACAGATACGCAGTATTTT.

The J gene is TRBJ2-5, the V gene TRBV7-6; TRBD1 aligns across 7 bases. There are 16 residues in the CDR3. Germline V CDR1 and CDR2: SGHVS, FNYEAQ. J gave up 4 bases and V 10 bases, and 18 bases lay outside the gene matches. In DNA form, the CDR3 reads TGTGCCACCTCCTTAGTGCGACAGGGTTCGGGAGAGACCCAGTACTTC. Translating it yields CATSLVRQGSGETQYF.

The rearrangement links TRBV19 to TRBJ2-1; TRBD1 is a possible D gene (7 bases). The CDR3 is 13 amino acids. Trimming took off 5 bases at V and 9 bases at J, with 14 bases between the two ends. Germline-derived CDR1 and CDR2 are LNHDA and SQIVND (reference sequence). The CDR3 coding sequence is TGTGCCAGTAGTGAGGAGGGGGCGGGTGAGCAGTTCTTC. Protein: CASSEEGAGEQFF.

This chain joins TRBV7-9 and TRBJ1-5, with 10 bases lining up with TRBD1. J lost 6 bases, V lost 5 bases, and 4 bases had no gene match. The CDR3 runs 14 residues. In germline, CDR1 is SEHNR, CDR2 FQNEAQ (reference sequence). In nucleotides, the CDR3 is TGTGCCAGCAGCCGAGGGGACAGGGGTCAGCCCCAGCATTTT. This encodes CASSRGDRGQPQHF.

The chain uses TRBV15 and TRBJ2-1, with a weak D call TRBD1 (5 bases). The CDR3 extends over 18 amino acids. V was clipped by 0 bases and J by 3 bases, with 18 bases between them. Germline CDR1 and CDR2: LNHNV and YYDKDF (reference sequence). DNA of the CDR3: TGTGCCACCAGCAGAGAGCTCGCCACAGGTATGATCTACAATGAGCAGTTCTTC. Its protein product is CATSRELATGMIYNEQFF.

The genes are TRBV10-2 and TRBJ1-5, with a weak D call TRBD1 (6 bases). CDR3 length: 15 residues. The ends were cut back, 3 bases at V and 2 bases at J, with 11 bases in the middle. The V gene's germline CDR1 is WSHSY and CDR2 SAAADI. The chain's CDR3 is CASSENSGGNQPQHF. Here the CDR3 DNA reads TGCGCCAGCAGTGAAAACTCAGGGGGCAATCAGCCCCAGCATTTT.

This chain connects TRBV6-5 to TRBJ1-6; 9 bases are a match to TRBD1. With 6 bases clipped from V and 7 bases from J, the junction kept 4 bases outside the gene matches. Germline values: CDR1 MNHEY, CDR2 SVGAGI. The CDR3 has 14 residues. Here the CDR3 DNA reads TGTGCCAGCAGCCTCGGGACAGGGAATTCACCCCTCCACTTT. Its translation is CASSLGTGNSPLHF.